A selection of T cell receptor beta chains follows, all from one sample in a study of T cell responses to AZD1222 COVID-19 vaccine. The assay was immunoSEQ multiplex PCR, and TCRdb's table has in-frame clones only and misses some. The data show about 85,000 clones, approximately 88% seen once. The sequencing used peripheral blood, collected on day 0 of AZD1222 vaccination. The receptors stem from an adult in good health. Each CDR3 is given with its conserved first and last residue. Fields, in order: V gene, D gene, clone size, J gene, CDR3 DNA, CDR3 protein. The D gene is left open where the match is weak. The size field is filled for only some rows; it gives once, few, many or a size class.

v_call: TRBV13; d_call: TRBD2; clone_size: .; j_call: TRBJ2-5; cdr3_nt: TGTGCCAGCAGCCTTAGCGGGAGAGGGACCCAGTACTTC; cdr3_aa: CASSLSGRGTQYF
v_call: TRBV14; d_call: .; clone_size: .; j_call: TRBJ1-3; cdr3_nt: TGTGCCAGCAGCCGTGGTGCCTCCTCTGGAAACACCATATATTTT; cdr3_aa: CASSRGASSGNTIYF
v_call: TRBV4-2; d_call: TRBD1; clone_size: .; j_call: TRBJ2-7; cdr3_nt: TGTGCCAGCAGCCAGGACCGGACAGGGGGCTACGAGCAGTACTTC; cdr3_aa: CASSQDRTGGYEQYF
v_call: TRBV30; d_call: .; clone_size: .; j_call: TRBJ1-2; cdr3_nt: TGTGCCTGGAGCCGGGACATTGGGGTAGGAGGCTACACCTTC; cdr3_aa: CAWSRDIGVGGYTF
v_call: TRBV7-2; d_call: TRBD1; clone_size: .; j_call: TRBJ2-5; cdr3_nt: TGTGCCAGCCCTCAACAGGGGAACTATGTAGAGACCCAGTACTTC; cdr3_aa: CASPQQGNYVETQYF
v_call: TRBV28; d_call: .; clone_size: few; j_call: TRBJ1-2; cdr3_nt: TGTGCCAGCAGTCGGGCCCTGGACTATGGCTACACCTTC; cdr3_aa: CASSRALDYGYTF
v_call: TRBV18; d_call: .; clone_size: .; j_call: TRBJ1-5; cdr3_nt: TGTGCCAGCTCACCACCGAATAGCAATCAGCCCCAGCATTTT; cdr3_aa: CASSPPNSNQPQHF
v_call: TRBV7-2; d_call: .; clone_size: .; j_call: TRBJ2-2; cdr3_nt: TGTGCCAGCAGCTTAGCGTGGACTCGCACCGGGGAGCTGTTTTTT; cdr3_aa: CASSLAWTRTGELFF
v_call: TRBV7-9; d_call: TRBD1; clone_size: once; j_call: TRBJ1-5; cdr3_nt: TGTGCCAGCAGCTTAACGTTGGGGACAGCCAATCAGCCCCAGCATTTT; cdr3_aa: CASSLTLGTANQPQHF
v_call: TRBV10-3; d_call: .; clone_size: .; j_call: TRBJ2-3; cdr3_nt: TGTGCCACGGGAGAACAGGGAGGGGGCAACACAGATACGCAGTATTTT; cdr3_aa: CATGEQGGGNTDTQYF
v_call: TRBV7-9; d_call: TRBD1; clone_size: .; j_call: TRBJ1-1; cdr3_nt: TGTGCCAGCAGCGCTCGACAGGGGGTTGCTGAAGCTTTCTTT; cdr3_aa: CASSARQGVAEAFF
v_call: TRBV2; d_call: TRBD1; clone_size: once; j_call: TRBJ1-2; cdr3_nt: TGTGCCAGCAGTGGGCAGGGGGACATCTATGGCTACACCTTC; cdr3_aa: CASSGQGDIYGYTF
v_call: TRBV3-1/TRBV3-2; d_call: .; clone_size: once; j_call: TRBJ1-2; cdr3_nt: TGTGCCAGCAGCCAGCGACAGGACCGTTCGTATGCGGGCTACACCTTC; cdr3_aa: CASSQRQDRSYAGYTF
v_call: TRBV19; d_call: .; clone_size: .; j_call: TRBJ2-2; cdr3_nt: TGTGCCAGTAGTACCCAGGGACGCCCAAGCACCGGGGAGCTGTTTTTT; cdr3_aa: CASSTQGRPSTGELFF
v_call: TRBV28; d_call: .; clone_size: .; j_call: TRBJ2-6; cdr3_nt: TGTGCCAGCAGTTTCTCAAGGACAGCTGGGGCCAACGTCCTGACTTTC; cdr3_aa: CASSFSRTAGANVLTF
v_call: TRBV30; d_call: .; clone_size: .; j_call: TRBJ1-2; cdr3_nt: TGTGCCTGGAGTGTATTGGCAACTAATGGCTACACCTTC; cdr3_aa: CAWSVLATNGYTF
v_call: TRBV7-3; d_call: .; clone_size: .; j_call: TRBJ2-1; cdr3_nt: TGTGCCAGCAGCTTAAACGGGGTGGATGAGCAGTTCTTC; cdr3_aa: CASSLNGVDEQFF
v_call: TRBV27; d_call: .; clone_size: .; j_call: TRBJ1-3; cdr3_nt: TGTGCCAGCAGTTCGATAAGTGGTGGAAACACCATATATTTT; cdr3_aa: CASSSISGGNTIYF
v_call: TRBV24-1; d_call: .; clone_size: once; j_call: TRBJ2-7; cdr3_nt: TGTGCCACCAGTGATCGAGGTTCGCCGTACGAGCAGTACTTC; cdr3_aa: CATSDRGSPYEQYF
v_call: TRBV5-1; d_call: .; clone_size: .; j_call: TRBJ1-1; cdr3_nt: TGCGCCAGCAGCTTGGGTTGGACAAGTATGAACACTGAAGCTTTCTTT; cdr3_aa: CASSLGWTSMNTEAFF
v_call: TRBV5-8; d_call: .; clone_size: .; j_call: TRBJ2-5; cdr3_nt: TGTGCCAGCAGCTTGCACTATCAGAGGGGGGAGACCCAGTACTTC; cdr3_aa: CASSLHYQRGETQYF
v_call: TRBV7-2; d_call: .; clone_size: .; j_call: TRBJ1-5; cdr3_nt: TGTGCCAGCAGCTTAGCGTCGCAGGGATATAGCAATCAGCCCCAGCATTTT; cdr3_aa: CASSLASQGYSNQPQHF
v_call: TRBV6-6; d_call: TRBD1; clone_size: .; j_call: TRBJ1-2; cdr3_nt: TGTGCCAGCAGTTCTTGGACAGGCGATGGCTACACCTTC; cdr3_aa: CASSSWTGDGYTF
v_call: TRBV20-1; d_call: TRBD2; clone_size: .; j_call: TRBJ2-7; cdr3_nt: TGCAGTGCTAGTAGCGGGAGCTCCTACGAGCAGTACTTC; cdr3_aa: CSASSGSSYEQYF
v_call: TRBV27; d_call: TRBD1; clone_size: .; j_call: TRBJ2-3; cdr3_nt: TGTGCCAGCAGTTATAAGGGGGCAAGGGCAGATACGCAGTATTTT; cdr3_aa: CASSYKGARADTQYF
v_call: TRBV14; d_call: .; clone_size: .; j_call: TRBJ2-5; cdr3_nt: TGTGCCAGCAGCCAGCGGCTTGGTAGCGGCCAAGAGACCCAGTACTTC; cdr3_aa: CASSQRLGSGQETQYF
v_call: TRBV7-9; d_call: .; clone_size: .; j_call: TRBJ1-4; cdr3_nt: TGTGCCAGCAGCGGGCCCGGGACAAGTCGAGGTGAAAAACTGTTTTTT; cdr3_aa: CASSGPGTSRGEKLFF
v_call: TRBV18; d_call: .; clone_size: .; j_call: TRBJ2-7; cdr3_nt: TGTGCCAGCTCACCATCAACAGCGAGCTCCTACGAGCAGTACTTC; cdr3_aa: CASSPSTASSYEQYF
v_call: TRBV7-9; d_call: TRBD1; clone_size: .; j_call: TRBJ1-5; cdr3_nt: TGTGCCAGCAGCCCCGGGACAGGTATCAATCAGCCCCAGCATTTT; cdr3_aa: CASSPGTGINQPQHF
v_call: TRBV19; d_call: TRBD1; clone_size: .; j_call: TRBJ2-7; cdr3_nt: TGTGCCAGTAGTATAGACCGGGACAGGGACGACGAGCAGTACTTC; cdr3_aa: CASSIDRDRDDEQYF
v_call: TRBV6-5; d_call: TRBD2; clone_size: .; j_call: TRBJ2-1; cdr3_nt: TGTGCCAGCAGCTTGCGACTAGCGGGATTAAATGAGCAGTTCTTC; cdr3_aa: CASSLRLAGLNEQFF
v_call: TRBV11-2; d_call: .; clone_size: .; j_call: TRBJ2-7; cdr3_nt: TGTGCCAGCAGCTTTGCTTTCAAACCCTACGAGCAGTACTTC; cdr3_aa: CASSFAFKPYEQYF
v_call: TRBV6-1; d_call: .; clone_size: medium-sized; j_call: TRBJ2-7; cdr3_nt: TGTGCCAGCAGTGAAACCACAGTCTCCTACGAGCAGTACTTC; cdr3_aa: CASSETTVSYEQYF
v_call: TRBV5-6; d_call: .; clone_size: .; j_call: TRBJ2-1; cdr3_nt: TGTGCCAGCAGCTTGGATAGGAGGAGCTCCTACAATGAGCAGTTCTTC; cdr3_aa: CASSLDRRSSYNEQFF
v_call: TRBV7-6; d_call: TRBD2; clone_size: .; j_call: TRBJ2-1; cdr3_nt: TGTGCCAGCAGCCCGGGGGAGGGTCTCTACAATGAGCAGTTCTTC; cdr3_aa: CASSPGEGLYNEQFF
v_call: TRBV6-2/TRBV6-3; d_call: TRBD2; clone_size: .; j_call: TRBJ2-7; cdr3_nt: TGTGCCAGCAGTCCCCGGGCTAGCGGGATCCCCTACGAGCAGTACTTC; cdr3_aa: CASSPRASGIPYEQYF
v_call: TRBV5-3; d_call: .; clone_size: .; j_call: TRBJ1-1; cdr3_nt: TGTGCCAGAAGCCTGGTCCCGCCAAAGGCTTTCTTT; cdr3_aa: CARSLVPPKAFF
v_call: TRBV2; d_call: TRBD2; clone_size: .; j_call: TRBJ2-7; cdr3_nt: TGTGCCAGCGAAGGCGGGAGGGCGAGGGAGCAGTACTTC; cdr3_aa: CASEGGRAREQYF
v_call: TRBV2; d_call: TRBD1; clone_size: .; j_call: TRBJ1-1; cdr3_nt: TGTGCCAGCAGTCTCACACCGGGACAGGGGAACACTGAAGCTTTCTTT; cdr3_aa: CASSLTPGQGNTEAFF
v_call: TRBV19; d_call: TRBD1; clone_size: .; j_call: TRBJ1-5; cdr3_nt: TGTGCCAGTAGTATAGTCCAGGGGGCGGGCAATCAGCCCCAGCATTTT; cdr3_aa: CASSIVQGAGNQPQHF
v_call: TRBV7-9; d_call: .; clone_size: .; j_call: TRBJ1-5; cdr3_nt: TGTGCCAGCAGTTATGATAATCAGCCCCAGCATTTT; cdr3_aa: CASSYDNQPQHF
v_call: TRBV6-5; d_call: .; clone_size: .; j_call: TRBJ1-1; cdr3_nt: TGTGCCAGCAGTTACTCGAGCCCCCCAACGAACACTGAAGCTTTCTTT; cdr3_aa: CASSYSSPPTNTEAFF
v_call: TRBV3-1/TRBV3-2; d_call: .; clone_size: once; j_call: TRBJ1-2; cdr3_nt: TGTGCCAGCAGCGGACTTGGCGGGGTCGGGGGCTACACCTTC; cdr3_aa: CASSGLGGVGGYTF
v_call: TRBV19; d_call: .; clone_size: .; j_call: TRBJ1-1; cdr3_nt: TGTGCCAGTAGTATAGGGCAGCCGAGGAGTGAAGCTTTCTTT; cdr3_aa: CASSIGQPRSEAFF
v_call: TRBV7-6; d_call: TRBD1; clone_size: .; j_call: TRBJ2-6; cdr3_nt: TGTGCCAGCAGCCCGTGGCAGGGGGCGCCTGGGGCCAACGTCCTGACTTTC; cdr3_aa: CASSPWQGAPGANVLTF
v_call: TRBV19; d_call: .; clone_size: .; j_call: TRBJ1-5; cdr3_nt: TGTGCCAGTAGTCCAGGGGGCAATCAGCCCCAGCATTTT; cdr3_aa: CASSPGGNQPQHF
v_call: TRBV20-1; d_call: .; clone_size: .; j_call: TRBJ1-1; cdr3_nt: TGCAGTGCTAGACTGATTACTTGGGCTTTCTTT; cdr3_aa: CSARLITWAFF
v_call: TRBV6-5; d_call: .; clone_size: .; j_call: TRBJ2-7; cdr3_nt: TGTGCCAGCAGTTACTCGTTGGTAGCGGTCTACGAGCAGTACTTC; cdr3_aa: CASSYSLVAVYEQYF